Below are 2 T cell receptor beta chains sequenced from a single sample in a study of T cells in localized non-small cell lung cancer. Libraries were prepared by immunoSEQ multiplex PCR; TCRdb keeps only in-frame clonotypes and omits some of them. The profile shows about 4,100 clones, about 38% of them singletons. The specimen was lung tumor tissue, collected before any cancer treatment. The receptor set was obtained from a woman aged 35 to 70 with stage I lung adenocarcinoma.

This clone was observed once. The CDR3 coding sequence is TGTGCCAGCAGTTCCTTACTAGCGGGAGAATCCAATGAGCAGTTCTTC. Its translation is CASSSLLAGESNEQFF. The rearrangement uses TRBV28 and TRBJ2-1, with 11 positions matching TRBD2. With 4 bases clipped from V and 6 bases from J, the junction kept 8 bases outside the gene matches. The germline gives CDR1 MDHEN, CDR2 SYDVKM. The CDR3 consists of 16 residues.

The chain has TRBV28 and TRBJ1-2; 7 bases line up with TRBD1. The trim removed 10 bases at V and 2 bases at J, leaving 16 bases unmatched. Germline V gene lookup returns CDR1 MDHEN and CDR2 SYDVKM. This CDR3 has 16 residues. In DNA form, the CDR3 reads TGTGCCACCCTGGGGGAAGGGGGACAGAGCAACTATGGCTACACCTTC. It specifies CATLGEGGQSNYGYTF.